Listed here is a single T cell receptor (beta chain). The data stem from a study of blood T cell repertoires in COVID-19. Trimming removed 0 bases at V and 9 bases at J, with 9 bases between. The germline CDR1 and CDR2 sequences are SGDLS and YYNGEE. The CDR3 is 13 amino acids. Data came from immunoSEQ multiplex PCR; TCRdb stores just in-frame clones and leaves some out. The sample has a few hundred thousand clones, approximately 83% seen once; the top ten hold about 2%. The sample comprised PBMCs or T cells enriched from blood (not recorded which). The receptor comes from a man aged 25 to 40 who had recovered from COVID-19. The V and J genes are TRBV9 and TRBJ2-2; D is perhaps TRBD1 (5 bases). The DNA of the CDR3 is TGTGCCAGCAGCGTAGCTCAGGGCTGGGAGCTGTTTTTT. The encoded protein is CASSVAQGWELFF.